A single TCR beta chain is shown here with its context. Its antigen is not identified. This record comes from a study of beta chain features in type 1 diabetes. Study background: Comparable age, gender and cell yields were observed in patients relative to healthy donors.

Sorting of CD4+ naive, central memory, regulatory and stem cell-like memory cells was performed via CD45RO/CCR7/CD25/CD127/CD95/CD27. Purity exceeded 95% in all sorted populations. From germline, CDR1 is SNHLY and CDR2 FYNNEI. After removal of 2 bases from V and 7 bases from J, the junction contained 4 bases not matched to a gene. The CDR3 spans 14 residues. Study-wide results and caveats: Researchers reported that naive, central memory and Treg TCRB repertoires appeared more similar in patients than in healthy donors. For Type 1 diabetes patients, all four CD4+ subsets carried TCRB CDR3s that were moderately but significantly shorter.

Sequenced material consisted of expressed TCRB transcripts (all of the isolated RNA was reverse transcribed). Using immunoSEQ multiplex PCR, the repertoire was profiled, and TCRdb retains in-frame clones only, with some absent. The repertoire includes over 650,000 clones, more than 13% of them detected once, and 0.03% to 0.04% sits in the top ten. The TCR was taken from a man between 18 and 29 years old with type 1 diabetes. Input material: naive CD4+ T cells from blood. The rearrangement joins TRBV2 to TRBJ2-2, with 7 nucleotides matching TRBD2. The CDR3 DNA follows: TGTGCCAGCAGTGAAACGGGGGGAGTCGGGGAGCTGTTTTTT. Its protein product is CASSETGGVGELFF.